Listed below are T cell receptor beta chains from one sample, sequenced in a study of blood T cells in healthy people across ages. A single record per CDR3 protein comes from TCRdb applying MiXCR to the 5' RACE reads. The table lists hundreds of thousands of distinct CDR3 sequences, just over 55% of them singletons, with around 25% in the top ten. The sample taken for sequencing was blood. These receptors originate from a man aged 40-49 years in good health. Both conserved end residues are part of each CDR3. Each record gives: J gene, V gene, D gene, clone size, CDR3 DNA, CDR3 protein. A D gene is named only where the DNA matches it firmly. The size entry is marked missing in some rows and otherwise reads once, few, many or a size class.

J: TRBJ2-1
V: TRBV7-3
D: .
size: .
DNA: TGTGCCAGCAGCATCGGGACGGCTAACAATGAGCAGTTCTTC
CDR3: CASSIGTANNEQFF

J: TRBJ2-1
V: TRBV27
D: .
size: .
DNA: TGTGCCAGCAGGTTAATGAGGGTCTACAATGAGCAGTTCTTC
CDR3: CASRLMRVYNEQFF

J: TRBJ2-1
V: TRBV5-6
D: TRBD1
size: once
DNA: TGTGCCAGCAGCGAGGGACAGGGGCACGCTGGGCAGTTCTTC
CDR3: CASSEGQGHAGQFF

J: TRBJ2-1
V: TRBV5-1
D: .
size: .
DNA: TGCGCCAGCAGCTTACACAGAAGCTCCTACAATGAGCAGTTCTTC
CDR3: CASSLHRSSYNEQFF

J: TRBJ2-1
V: TRBV9
D: .
size: .
DNA: TGTGCCAGCAGCGTAGGGGGGTCGGGGACCTCTGGCAATGAGCAGTTCTTC
CDR3: CASSVGGSGTSGNEQFF

J: TRBJ2-4
V: TRBV4-3
D: TRBD2
size: .
DNA: TGCGCCAGCAACCAAGGGCTAACGAGCGGGAGATCGAGGGAGCAGTACTTC
CDR3: CASNQGLTSGRSREQYF

J: TRBJ2-3
V: TRBV6-2/TRBV6-3
D: .
size: few
DNA: TGTGCCAGCAGTTACCTAGGGACTACAGATACGCAGTATTTT
CDR3: CASSYLGTTDTQYF

J: TRBJ2-5
V: TRBV9
D: TRBD1
size: .
DNA: TGTGCCAGCAGCGTAGTCGGCAGGGGGCGTGGAGAGACCCAGTACTTC
CDR3: CASSVVGRGRGETQYF

J: TRBJ1-2
V: TRBV7-8
D: .
size: .
DNA: TGTGCCAGCAGCTTAGACACAGGGAACTATGGCTACACCTTC
CDR3: CASSLDTGNYGYTF

J: TRBJ2-5
V: TRBV7-3
D: .
size: .
DNA: TGTGCCAGCAGCTTAATACTAGCCCCCGAGACCCAGTACTTC
CDR3: CASSLILAPETQYF

J: TRBJ2-7
V: TRBV20-1
D: .
size: .
DNA: TGCAGTGCCACCGGGATGTGGGGCGAGCAGTACTTC
CDR3: CSATGMWGEQYF

J: TRBJ2-7
V: TRBV10-3
D: TRBD2
size: .
DNA: TGTGCCATCGGGACTAGCGGAACCTACGAGCAGTACTTC
CDR3: CAIGTSGTYEQYF

J: TRBJ2-3
V: TRBV6-2/TRBV6-3
D: .
size: .
DNA: TGTGCCAGCAGTTACGCGTTAGCGCGAAGGCGTGCAGATACGCAGTATTTT
CDR3: CASSYALARRRADTQYF

J: TRBJ2-3
V: TRBV20-1
D: .
size: .
DNA: TGCAGTGGGGCAGTCGGAGATACGCAGTATTTT
CDR3: CSGAVGDTQYF

J: TRBJ2-3
V: TRBV4-3
D: TRBD1
size: .
DNA: TGCGCCAGCAGCCAAGCTCACAGGGGGCGGGGCACAGATACGCAGTATTTT
CDR3: CASSQAHRGRGTDTQYF

J: TRBJ1-1
V: TRBV20-1
D: .
size: once
DNA: TGCAGTGCTACGAACCCCCGGGACGCCTGGGGGGCTTTCTTT
CDR3: CSATNPRDAWGAFF

J: TRBJ2-3
V: TRBV28
D: TRBD2
size: few
DNA: TGTGCCACCGGGGAGGGGAGCACAGATACGCAGTATTTT
CDR3: CATGEGSTDTQYF

J: TRBJ2-5
V: TRBV20-1
D: .
size: .
DNA: TGCAGTGCTAGAGATCCGACTGGAATCTATGGGACCCAGTACTTC
CDR3: CSARDPTGIYGTQYF